The 13 T cell receptor beta chains given below trace back to one sample, sequenced in a study of cytomegalovirus exposure and HLA in healthy donors. Amplification used 60 Vbeta primers and 13 Jbeta primers. Here immunoSEQ multiplex PCR was the method, and the copy in TCRdb shows in-frame clones only, minus some. The data show over 150,000 clones, 82% seen once. Input material: PBMCs. These receptors all stem from a girl aged 10 to 17 in good health and CMV-seropositive.

CDR3 bases: TGTGCCAGCAGCTTATACCGGGGGGTCACCGGGGAGCTGTTTTTT. Its translation is CASSLYRGVTGELFF. This chain links TRBV7-2 with TRBJ2-2; the match to TRBD2 covers 7 bases. The CDR3 has 15 residues. Trimming took 2 bases from V and 4 from J; bases not matched to a gene: 4. The germline gives CDR1 SGHTA, CDR2 FQGNSA.

The V and J genes are TRBV19 and TRBJ2-2, with 9 bases that match TRBD1. The V segment lost 5 bases and the J segment 2 bases; nucleotides outside the gene matches: 6. The length of the CDR3 is 16 residues. Germline loops: CDR1 LNHDA, CDR2 SQIVND (reference sequence). The CDR3, as DNA: TGTGCCAGTAGTTTGGGACAGGGAAGAAACACCGGGGAGCTGTTTTTT. Its protein product is CASSLGQGRNTGELFF. Drawing the rest from reference TRBV19 and TRBJ2-2, the complete variable domain is DGGITQSPKYLFRKEGQNVTLSCEQNLNHDAMYWYRQDPGQGLRLIYYSQIVNDFQKGDIAEGYSVSREKKESFPLTVTSAQKNPTAFYLCASSLGQGRNTGELFFGEGSRLTVL.

The chain links TRBV30 to TRBJ2-1; 8 bases line up with TRBD2. V lost 5 bases and J lost 8; bases outside the gene matches: 5. Germline V lookup: CDR1 GTSNPN, CDR2 SVGIG (reference sequence). The CDR3 has 12 amino acids. The CDR3 sequence: CAWQKREYEQFF. The CDR3 nucleotides read TGTGCCTGGCAAAAGCGGGAGTATGAGCAGTTCTTC.

CDR3 DNA: TGTGCCAGCAGCTTAGCGCTCGTCAGAACCCAAGAGACCCAGTACTTC. Its protein is CASSLALVRTQETQYF. This chain links TRBV7-8 with TRBJ2-5; no clear D gene. Germline V CDR1 and CDR2: SGHVS, FQNEAQ. The CDR3 spans 16 residues. Trimming left V 0 bases short and J 1 base short, with 12 bases between.

This clone was observed a single time. The chain employs TRBV18 and TRBJ1-4; D gene uncertain. The ends were cut back, 3 bases at V and 8 bases at J, with 16 bases in the middle. This CDR3 spans 15 amino acids. Germline V gene lookup returns CDR1 KGHSH and CDR2 LQKENI. The CDR3 protein is CASSPEEGWREKLFF. CDR3 bases: TGTGCCAGCTCACCCGAGGAGGGTTGGCGGGAAAAACTGTTTTTT.

This chain uses TRBV25-1 with TRBJ2-3; a weak D match, TRBD2 (6 bases). CDR1 is MGHDK, CDR2 SYGVNS, per germline. The V end was cut by 1 base, the J end by 6 bases, with 14 bases between. The CDR3 is made up of 15 amino acids. As DNA, the CDR3 is TGTGCCAGCAGTGAATCGGCGGGGCTTGGGGATACGCAGTATTTT. Its translation: CASSESAGLGDTQYF.

The rearrangement joins TRBV9 to TRBJ1-1; 10 bases are a match to TRBD1. The CDR3 extends over 18 amino acids. The V gene's germline CDR1 is SGDLS and CDR2 YYNGEE. The ends lost 0 bases at V and 0 bases at J; junction bases unmatched: 8. The CDR3 region is CASSVDWGTGDMNTEAFF. CDR3 nucleotide sequence: TGTGCCAGCAGCGTAGACTGGGGGACAGGGGACATGAACACTGAAGCTTTCTTT.

The V gene is TRBV30, the J gene TRBJ1-2; a possible D gene is TRBD1 (6 bases). The germline V gene has CDR1 GTSNPN and CDR2 SVGIG (reference sequence). The length of the CDR3 is 13 residues. V shed 0 bases and J shed 4 bases, with 9 bases lying between them. CDR3 sequence: CAWSVGGGYGYTF. CDR3 DNA: TGTGCCTGGAGTGTAGGGGGGGGCTATGGCTACACCTTC. The complete variable domain, with remaining parts taken from reference TRBV30 and TRBJ1-2, reads SQTIHQWPATLVQPVGSPLSLECTVEGTSNPNLYWYRQAAGRGLQLLFYSVGIGQISSEVPQNLSASRPQDRQFILSSKKLLLSDSGFYLCAWSVGGGYGYTFGSGTRLTVV.

This chain uses TRBV23-1 with TRBJ1-5; D remains ambiguous. TRBV23-1 is sorted into the ORF group, with uncertain function. V gave up 0 bases and J gave up 0 bases, with 12 bases separating them. This CDR3 contains 17 residues. CDR3 bases: TGCGCCAGCAGTCAATCGGAGAGACGGGGTAGCAATCAGCCCCAGCATTTT. It specifies CASSQSERRGSNQPQHF.

This rearrangement joins TRBV27 to TRBJ2-1, with 7 bases identical to TRBD2. J gave up 5 bases and V 2 bases, and 0 bases lay outside the gene matches. The germline V gene has CDR1 MNHEY and CDR2 SMNVEV (reference sequence). The CDR3 runs to 13 residues. The CDR3 loop reads CASSLAGDNEQFF. In DNA, the CDR3 is TGTGCCAGCAGTTTAGCGGGGGACAATGAGCAGTTCTTC.

The table lists this clone with a count of one. The chain joins TRBV6-5 to TRBJ2-3, with D possibly TRBD2 on 6 matching bases. Germline CDR1 is MNHEY and CDR2 is SVGAGI. This CDR3 spans 15 amino acids. The ends were cut back, 3 bases at V and 4 bases at J, with 14 bases in the middle. The CDR3 sequence: CASSYQGGVSDTQYF. Written as DNA, the CDR3 is TGTGCCAGCAGTTATCAGGGCGGGGTATCAGATACGCAGTATTTT.

In this sample, this clone turned up a few times. A junction end diverges from the germline sequence, so it may reflect a read error. V and J are TRBV7-7 and TRBJ2-5; D gene uncertain. In germline, CDR1 is SSHAT, CDR2 FNYEAQ (reference sequence). CDR3 size: 14 residues. The CDR3: CASSLGPSLETQYF. CDR3 sequence (DNA): TGTGCTAGCAGCTTAGGGCCTAGTCTGGAGACCCAGTACTTC.

About this clone: In the same sample, other DNA sequences code for this CDR3. The chain joins TRBV9 to TRBJ2-1; the match to TRBD2 covers 7 bases. CDR1 is SGDLS and CDR2 is YYNGEE in the germline V gene. The CDR3 covers 13 residues. V dropped 0 bases and J dropped 15; count of bases not matched to a gene: 9. DNA of the CDR3: TGTGCCAGCAGCGTAGATGGCGGGAGTGGCCCGTTCTTC. It encodes CASSVDGGSGPFF. Combining the CDR3 with reference TRBV9 and TRBJ2-1 gives the whole variable domain DSGVTQTPKHLITATGQRVTLRCSPRSGDLSVYWYQQSLDQGLQFLIQYYNGEERAKGNILERFSAQQFPDLHSELNLSSLELGDSALYFCASSVDGGSGPFFGPGTRLTVL.